The clone carrying this T cell receptor beta chain was seen only a few times. Its specificity is unknown. Library preparation (for TCRbeta) was performed with unique molecular identifiers. TCRdb independently ran MiXCR on the PCR reads; one entry per CDR3 protein. The sample yields under 250,000 distinct CDR3 sequences, about 7% seen once. This sample was taken from a study of T-cell reconstitution after alpha-beta-depleted transplantation in children. Findings of the study overall: Diversity of TCRbeta at day 60 was high in some patients, arising from surviving recipient T cells and thymic progenitors. Among T cells one year after transplant, newly produced cells accounted for most counts and diversity.

V dropped 8 bases and J dropped 10 bases, with 15 bases sitting between them. The CDR3 is made up of 12 amino acids. The V gene's germline CDR1 is LGHNA and CDR2 YNFKEQ. The V and J genes are TRBV4-2 and TRBJ2-1, with D perhaps TRBD2 (5 bases). The origin of this receptor is a boy aged 2 to 9 with acute lymphoblastic leukemia, due to receive a stem cell transplant. Sequencing was performed on PBMCs, taken before TCRalphabeta/CD19-depleted stem cell transplant. CDR3 protein: CASGSVGGEQFF. CDR3 sequence (DNA): TGTGCCAGCGGTAGCGTAGGCGGGGAGCAGTTCTTC.